A single sample gave rise to the 25 T cell receptor beta chains below, sequenced in a study of cytomegalovirus exposure and HLA in healthy donors. PCR involved 60 Vbeta and 13 Jbeta primers. TCRdb keeps only in-frame clones here, not all; method: immunoSEQ multiplex PCR. This table has about 90,000 clones, less than 80% appearing once. The sequenced sample was PBMCs. Receptors originate from a young man in good health and CMV-seronegative.

This clone was seen a handful of times. The rearrangement uses TRBV30 and TRBJ2-7; 9 nucleotides line up with TRBD1. The CDR3 has 14 residues. The V gene's germline CDR1 is GTSNPN and CDR2 SVGIG (reference sequence). The junction had 6 bases not matched to a gene; V was cut back by 3 bases and J by 3 bases. The CDR3 loop is CAWSRTGASYEQYF. CDR3 coding DNA: TGTGCCTGGAGCCGGACAGGGGCTAGCTACGAGCAGTACTTC.

V and J are TRBV9 and TRBJ1-1, with 7 positions matching TRBD1. The V and J ends lost 4 bases and 5 bases, in that order; junction bases with no gene match: 11. The CDR3 is 15 residues long. Germline V CDR1 and CDR2: SGDLS, YYNGEE. CDR3 sequence: CASSPIFQGGTEAFF. The CDR3 DNA follows: TGTGCCAGCAGCCCTATTTTCCAGGGGGGAACTGAAGCTTTCTTT. The full variable domain, its missing parts supplied by reference TRBV9 and TRBJ1-1, is DSGVTQTPKHLITATGQRVTLRCSPRSGDLSVYWYQQSLDQGLQFLIQYYNGEERAKGNILERFSAQQFPDLHSELNLSSLELGDSALYFCASSPIFQGGTEAFFGQGTRLTVV.

This clone was counted a few times. V gene TRBV4-2 combines with J gene TRBJ2-2; 8 nucleotides agree with TRBD1. Germline V CDR1 and CDR2: LGHNA, YNFKEQ. The CDR3 contains 16 residues. J gave up 1 base and V 1 base, and 2 bases lay outside the gene matches. The CDR3 coding sequence is TGTGCCAGCAGCCAAGTGGGGACAGGGAACACCGGGGAGCTGTTTTTT. Amino acids: CASSQVGTGNTGELFF.

J is TRBJ2-5 and V is TRBV19, with D perhaps TRBD2 (5 bases). Trimming cost V 4 bases and J 4 bases, with 13 bases left between them. The CDR3 covers 14 residues. Germline CDR1 and CDR2: LNHDA and SQIVND (reference sequence). Written as DNA, the CDR3 is TGTGCCAGTAGTAAGTCAGAAGGGAGAGAGACCCAGTACTTC. It encodes CASSKSEGRETQYF.

This rearrangement joins TRBV28 to TRBJ1-5, with a possible D match to TRBD1 (6 bases). The CDR3 covers 15 residues. The ends were cut back, 5 bases at V and 2 bases at J, with 13 bases in the middle. Germline V lookup: CDR1 MDHEN, CDR2 SYDVKM. The CDR3 nucleotides read TGTGCCAGCAGTGTCAGGGGCGAGGGCAATCAGCCCCAGCATTTT. It is translated as CASSVRGEGNQPQHF.

This chain uses TRBV14 with TRBJ1-1; 8 bases match TRBD1. V shed 1 base and J 3 bases; nucleotides not matched to a gene: 4. There are 15 residues in the CDR3. From germline, CDR1 is SGHDN and CDR2 FVKESK. The CDR3 here is CASSQAGQGYTEAFF. The CDR3 DNA is TGTGCCAGCAGCCAAGCCGGACAGGGCTACACTGAAGCTTTCTTT.

The chain is built from TRBV6-4 and TRBJ1-1, with TRBD1 identical over 8 bases. The junction had 2 bases not matched to a gene; V was cut back by 4 bases and J by 1 base. The CDR3 has 14 residues. CDR1 and CDR2 from the germline V gene are MRHNA and SNTAGT. The CDR3 coding sequence is TGTGCCAGCAGTGTCGACAGGGGGAACACTGAAGCTTTCTTT. Protein: CASSVDRGNTEAFF.

This clone was seen only a few times. The chain joins TRBV20-1 to TRBJ2-1, with D perhaps TRBD2 (5 bases). The germline V gene encodes CDR1 DFQATT and CDR2 SNEGSKA (reference sequence). The CDR3 extends over 10 amino acids. V lost 3 bases to trimming and J lost 9 bases, with 6 bases between them. CDR3 DNA sequence: TGCAGTGCTAGCGAGGGTGAGCAGTTCTTC. Translated: CSASEGEQFF.

The CDR3 protein is CASSRPGQGGEKLFF. CDR3 coding DNA: TGTGCCAGCAGCCGGCCGGGACAGGGCGGTGAAAAACTGTTTTTT. The chain has TRBV4-2 and TRBJ1-4, with TRBD1 matching 9 bases. There are 15 residues in the CDR3. V shed 4 bases, J shed 7 bases, and the junction held 7 bases outside the gene matches. Germline V gene lookup returns CDR1 LGHNA and CDR2 YNFKEQ.

This clone has only a few counts. The chain uses TRBV5-6 and TRBJ2-7; 7 nucleotides agree with TRBD2. The CDR3 totals 15 residues. The V gene's germline CDR1 is SGHDT and CDR2 YYEEEE. V gave up 4 bases and J gave up 0 bases; unmatched junction bases: 7. CDR3 loop: CASSPGRGSSYEQYF. CDR3 in DNA: TGTGCCAGCAGCCCGGGGCGGGGGAGCTCCTACGAGCAGTACTTC.

The chain has TRBV6-6 and TRBJ1-1; 7 bases agree with TRBD1. The trim removed 7 bases at V and 8 bases at J, leaving 7 bases unmatched. Germline CDR1 MNHNY, CDR2 SVGAGI (reference sequence). The CDR3 has 12 amino acids. CDR3 in amino acids: CASTAWDREAFF. The CDR3 coding sequence is TGTGCCAGCACCGCATGGGACAGAGAAGCTTTCTTT.

The V call is TRBV6-5, the J call TRBJ1-5, with 7 positions matching TRBD1. CDR1 MNHEY and CDR2 SVGAGI come from the germline V gene. This CDR3 has 13 residues. Unmatched junction bases numbered 1, after V lost 6 bases and J lost 2 bases. CDR3 nucleotide sequence: TGTGCCAGCAGGGGGACAGGCAATCAGCCCCAGCATTTT. As protein: CASRGTGNQPQHF.

This clone was detected only once. The V and J genes are TRBV18 and TRBJ1-2; D remains ambiguous. The germline V gene has CDR1 KGHSH and CDR2 LQKENI. CDR3 length equals 14 residues. V was shortened by 6 bases and J by 3 bases, with 14 bases between the two germline ends. In DNA, the CDR3 is TGTGCCAGCTCCACCAGTACTAACCACTATGGCTACACCTTC. Translating gives CASSTSTNHYGYTF.

V usage is TRBV4-1 and J usage is TRBJ2-7; 11 nucleotides line up with TRBD1. Germline lookup yields CDR1 MGHRA and CDR2 YSYEKL. The junction had 8 bases not matched to a gene; V was cut back by 4 bases and J by 6 bases. The length of the CDR3 is 15 residues. Here the CDR3 reads CASSPAWTGGGEQYF. The CDR3 DNA follows: TGCGCCAGCAGCCCCGCTTGGACAGGGGGCGGCGAGCAGTACTTC.

The rearrangement joins TRBV4-1 to TRBJ2-2, with D possibly TRBD2 on 6 matching bases. The CDR3 spans 16 residues. The germline V gene has CDR1 MGHRA and CDR2 YSYEKL. V lost 0 bases and J lost 3, with 11 bases in between. In DNA form, the CDR3 reads TGCGCCAGCAGCCAAGATCCGGGGGTCGACACCGGGGAGCTGTTTTTT. It translates to CASSQDPGVDTGELFF.

A remark on this clone: The junction departs from the called germline gene at one end, perhaps through a read error. The chain is built from TRBV7-9 and TRBJ1-1; D might be TRBD1 (5 bases). Germline loops: CDR1 SEHNR, CDR2 FQNEAQ (reference sequence). The CDR3 covers 12 residues. The DNA of the CDR3 is TGTTCCAGCAGCAGGGAGGTGACTGAAGCTTTCTTT. Encoded protein: CSSSREVTEAFF.

The rearrangement links TRBV7-2 to TRBJ2-5; TRBD2 is a possible D gene (5 bases). Between the trimmed V and J ends, which lost 5 bases and 11 bases, there was a span of 15 bases. The germline gives CDR1 SGHTA, CDR2 FQGNSA. This CDR3 has 12 amino acids. The CDR3 region has the DNA TGTGCCAGCAGCCCCCGGGGAGTCGGGCAGTACTTC. It specifies CASSPRGVGQYF.

The chain recombines TRBV5-1 with TRBJ2-7; tentatively, D is TRBD1 (5 bases). Per germline, CDR1 SGHRS and CDR2 YFSETQ. Trimming removed 0 bases from V and 1 base from J, with 8 bases in between. CDR3 size: 14 residues. The CDR3 region is CASSLGAGSYEQYF. The CDR3 nucleotides are TGCGCCAGCAGCTTGGGAGCAGGGTCCTACGAGCAGTACTTC.

This chain joins TRBV27 and TRBJ2-1; D gene uncertain. Germline loops: CDR1 MNHEY, CDR2 SMNVEV (reference sequence). V was shortened by 4 bases and J by 3 bases, with 13 bases between the two germline ends. The CDR3 spans 15 residues. Here the CDR3 DNA reads TGTGCCAGCAGTTCACAGAGACCACGCTACAATGAGCAGTTCTTC. The encoded protein is CASSSQRPRYNEQFF.

The chain links TRBV4-1 to TRBJ2-6; unclear D gene. Germline CDR1 and CDR2: MGHRA and YSYEKL. The CDR3 is 16 residues long. V was shortened by 0 bases and J by 0 bases, with 6 bases between the two germline ends. CDR3 protein: CASSQDFVSGANVLTF. The CDR3 nucleotides read TGCGCCAGCAGCCAAGATTTCGTCTCTGGGGCCAACGTCCTGACTTTC.

The V and J genes are TRBV30 and TRBJ1-4; D is possibly TRBD1 (6 bases). In germline, CDR1 is GTSNPN, CDR2 SVGIG (reference sequence). V lost 3 bases and J lost 3, with 8 bases in between. The CDR3 runs to 13 residues. The CDR3 is CAWRQGPNEKLFF. The CDR3 DNA reads as TGTGCCTGGAGACAGGGCCCTAATGAAAAACTGTTTTTT.

The chain joins TRBV7-3 to TRBJ2-2; maybe TRBD1 (6 bases). There are 16 residues in the CDR3. The V gene lost 7 bases and the J gene lost 3 bases, with 18 bases spanning the gap. Germline V gene data show CDR1 as SGHTA and CDR2 as FQGTGA. Here the CDR3 reads CASTLGGRRDTGELFF. CDR3 nucleotide sequence: TGTGCCAGCACCCTAGGGGGTAGAAGGGACACCGGGGAGCTGTTTTTT.

With respect to this clone: Compared with germline, one end of the junction differs, possibly owing to a read error. The chain recombines TRBV4-1 with TRBJ1-2, with D possibly being TRBD1 (6 bases). The CDR3 runs 15 residues. Per germline, CDR1 MGHRA and CDR2 YSYEKL. The CDR3 here is CPSSQALTGHYGYTF. CDR3 sequence (DNA): TGCCCCAGCAGCCAAGCCCTCACAGGGCACTATGGCTACACCTTC.

This clone was detected a few times. The gene calls are TRBV5-4 and TRBJ1-1, with D maybe TRBD1 (5 bases). V shed 0 bases and J shed 1 base, with 16 bases lying between them. Per germline, CDR1 SGHNT and CDR2 YYREEE (reference sequence). CDR3 length equals 17 residues. For the CDR3, the DNA is TGTGCCAGCAGCTTGGGTGCGGGACTGGACCCGAACACTGAAGCTTTCTTT. Its protein product is CASSLGAGLDPNTEAFF. The entire variable domain, with the rest obtained from reference TRBV5-4 and TRBJ1-1, is as follows: ETGVTQSPTHLIKTRGQQVTLRCSSQSGHNTVSWYQQALGQGPQFIFQYYREEENGRGNFPPRFSGLQFPNYSSELNVNALELDDSALYLCASSLGAGLDPNTEAFFGQGTRLTVV.

This clone has a single count. The V gene is TRBV4-1, the J gene TRBJ1-5, with D tentatively TRBD1 (5 bases). Per germline, CDR1 MGHRA and CDR2 YSYEKL. This CDR3 has 15 amino acids. Trimming left V 0 bases short and J 7 bases short, with 13 bases between. This CDR3 reads CASSQDRGRGQPQHF. In nucleotides, the CDR3 is TGCGCCAGCAGCCAAGATCGAGGTCGGGGGCAGCCCCAGCATTTT.